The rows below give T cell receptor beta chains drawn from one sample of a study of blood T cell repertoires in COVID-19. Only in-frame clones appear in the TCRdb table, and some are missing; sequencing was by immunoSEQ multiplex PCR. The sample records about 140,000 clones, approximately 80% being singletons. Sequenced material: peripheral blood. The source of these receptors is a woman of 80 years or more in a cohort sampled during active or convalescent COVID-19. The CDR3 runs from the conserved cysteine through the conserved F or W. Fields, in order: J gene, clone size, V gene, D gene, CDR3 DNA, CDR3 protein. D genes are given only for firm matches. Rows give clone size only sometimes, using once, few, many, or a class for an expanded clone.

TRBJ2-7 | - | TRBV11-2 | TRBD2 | TGTGCCAGCAGCTTAGCAGCTAGCGGGGTATCCTACGAGCAGTACTTC | CASSLAASGVSYEQYF
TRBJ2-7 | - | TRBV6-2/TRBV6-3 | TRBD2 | TGTGCCAGCAGTTACTCGAAGGCTAGCGGGCCCTACGAGCAGTACTTC | CASSYSKASGPYEQYF
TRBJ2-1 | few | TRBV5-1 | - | TGCGCCAGCAGAAAAGGACAGCAGTACAATGAGCAGTTCTTC | CASRKGQQYNEQFF
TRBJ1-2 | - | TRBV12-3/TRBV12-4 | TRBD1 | TGTGCCAGCTCGGACAGGGGCCTCTATGGCTACACCTTC | CASSDRGLYGYTF
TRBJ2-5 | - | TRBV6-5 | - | TGTGCCAGCAGCAGGGCCCAAGAGACCCAGTACTTC | CASSRAQETQYF
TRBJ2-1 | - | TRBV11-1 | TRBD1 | TGTGCCAGCAGCCCCGGACAGGGAACCTACAATGAGCAGTTCTTC | CASSPGQGTYNEQFF
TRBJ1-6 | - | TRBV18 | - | TGTGCCAGCTCACCACCGCGGGGGAAAAATTCACCCCTCCACTTT | CASSPPRGKNSPLHF
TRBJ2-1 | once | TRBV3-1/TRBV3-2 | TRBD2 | TGTGCCAGCAGCCGTAGCGGGAGTAGCTCCTACAATGAGCAGTTCTTC | CASSRSGSSSYNEQFF
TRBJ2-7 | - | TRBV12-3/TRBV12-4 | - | TGTGCCAGCAGTCTCGGAGCCTACGAGCAGTACTTC | CASSLGAYEQYF
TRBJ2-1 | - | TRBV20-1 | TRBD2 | TGCAGTGCTAGTAAGGCTAGCGGGGGGAATGAGCAGTTCTTC | CSASKASGGNEQFF
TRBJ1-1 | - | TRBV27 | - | TGTGCCAGCAGGACCCGGAGGGGCGCGGACACTGAAGCTTTCTTT | CASRTRRGADTEAFF
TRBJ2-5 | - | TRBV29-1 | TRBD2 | TGCAGCGTCAGGACTAGCGCCGGAGAGACCCAGTACTTC | CSVRTSAGETQYF
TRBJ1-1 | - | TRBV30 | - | TGTGCCTGGAACCGGGGCACTGAAGCTTTCTTT | CAWNRGTEAFF
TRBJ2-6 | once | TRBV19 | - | TGTGCCAGTAGAACCACAGGTGTCGGGGCCAACGTCCTGACTTTC | CASRTTGVGANVLTF
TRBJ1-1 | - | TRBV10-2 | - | TGCGCCAGCAGTAATACAAAGAACACTGAAGCTTTCTTT | CASSNTKNTEAFF
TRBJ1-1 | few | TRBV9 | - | TGTGCCAGCAGCGTAGACAGGGTGAGCACTGAAGCTTTCTTT | CASSVDRVSTEAFF
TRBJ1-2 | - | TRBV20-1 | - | TGCAGTGCTAGTGAGGGTCGGGGAAGGAGGGGATGGTATGGCTACACCTTC | CSASEGRGRRGWYGYTF
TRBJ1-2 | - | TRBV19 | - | TGTGCCAGTACTCGAGGAGCGGGGTTTAGAGGCTACACCTTC | CASTRGAGFRGYTF
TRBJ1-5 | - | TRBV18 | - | TGTGCCAGCTCACCTTCCGGGGAGCGCAATCAGCCCCAGCATTTT | CASSPSGERNQPQHF
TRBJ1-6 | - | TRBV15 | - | TGTGCCACCAGCAGAGATCAAGGAGGCAATTCACCCCTCCACTTT | CATSRDQGGNSPLHF
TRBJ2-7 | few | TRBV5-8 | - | TGTGCCAGCAGTTATTGGTCACATACCTACGAGCAGTACTTC | CASSYWSHTYEQYF
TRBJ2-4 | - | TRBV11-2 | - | TGTGCCAGCACCCCCCTAGCTGCGGGGAGCCTAGCCAAAAACATTCAGTACTTC | CASTPLAAGSLAKNIQYF
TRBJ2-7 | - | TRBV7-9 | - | TGTGCCAGCAGCTTAGAAGGAGGGCGGGACGAGCAGTACTTC | CASSLEGGRDEQYF
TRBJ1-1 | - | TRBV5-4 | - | TGTGCCAGCAGCTTAATGACAGTGAACACTGAAGCTTTCTTT | CASSLMTVNTEAFF
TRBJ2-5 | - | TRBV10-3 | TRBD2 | TGTGCCATCAGGGAAGGACTAGCTAACCAAGAGACCCAGTACTTC | CAIREGLANQETQYF
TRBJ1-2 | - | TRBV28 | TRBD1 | TGTGCCAGCAGAGTTGGACAGGGCAACTATGGCTACACCTTC | CASRVGQGNYGYTF
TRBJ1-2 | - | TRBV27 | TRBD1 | TGTGCCAGCAGAGTTAAACAGGGGCCCTATGGCTACACCTTC | CASRVKQGPYGYTF
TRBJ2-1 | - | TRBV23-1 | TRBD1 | TGCGCCAGCAGTCAATCAAACCGGGACAGGGAGATCAATGAGCAGTTCTTC | CASSQSNRDREINEQFF
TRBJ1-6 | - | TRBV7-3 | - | TGTGCCAGCAGCTTATACGGGGGTTCACCCCTCCACTTT | CASSLYGGSPLHF
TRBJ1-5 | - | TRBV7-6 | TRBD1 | TGTGCCAGCAGCCCCTATCAGGGGGCGGGTCAGCCCCAGCATTTT | CASSPYQGAGQPQHF
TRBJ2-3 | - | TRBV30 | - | TGTGCCTGGAGTGTTGGCTCCACAGATACGCAGTATTTT | CAWSVGSTDTQYF
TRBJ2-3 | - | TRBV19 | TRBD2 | TGTGCCAGTACCATCGGGCTAGCGGCAGATACGCAGTATTTT | CASTIGLAADTQYF
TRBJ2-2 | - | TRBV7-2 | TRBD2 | TGTGCCAGCAGGGTTAGCGGGGGGGCTTTGGCCGGGGAGCTGTTTTTT | CASRVSGGALAGELFF
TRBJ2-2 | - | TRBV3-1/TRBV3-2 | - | TGTGCCAGCAGCCAAGCTCGTCTAGCGAGGGCCGGGGAGCTGTTTTTT | CASSQARLARAGELFF
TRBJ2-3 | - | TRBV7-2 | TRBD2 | TGTGCCAGCAGCCTACTAGCGGGGTCATGGACAGATACGCAGTATTTT | CASSLLAGSWTDTQYF
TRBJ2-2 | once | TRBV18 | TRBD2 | TGTGCCAGCTCACCATATCCTGGCGGGGGGGCCGGAGGCACCGGGGAGCTGTTTTTT | CASSPYPGGGAGGTGELFF
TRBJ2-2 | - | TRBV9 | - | TGTGCCAGCAGCGAGGCGCAGGGCCTCACCGGGGAGCTGTTTTTT | CASSEAQGLTGELFF